A selection of T cell receptor beta chains follows, all from one sample in a study of shared clonotypes between healthy human individuals. TCRdb's copy holds only in-frame clones and misses some; the assay was immunoSEQ multiplex PCR. The data hold some 600,000 clones, with roughly 96% observed a single time. The sequenced material came from naive CD8+ T cells sorted from blood. These receptors originate from a woman in her 30s in good health. Each CDR3 is given with its conserved first and last residue. D genes are given only for firm matches. Clone size appears in some rows only: once, few, many, or a class for an expanded clone.

size,V,D,J,CDR3,DNA
.,TRBV15,.,TRBJ1-1,CATSRVRGYTEAFF,TGTGCCACCAGCAGAGTTAGGGGGTACACTGAAGCTTTCTTT
.,TRBV29-1,.,TRBJ2-2,CSVYFASAGELFF,TGCAGCGTTTACTTTGCGAGCGCCGGGGAGCTGTTTTTT
.,TRBV9,.,TRBJ2-1,CASTRRERSYNEQFF,TGTGCCAGCACACGGCGGGAACGGTCCTACAATGAGCAGTTCTTC
.,TRBV13,.,TRBJ2-3,CASSSRDGSTDTQYF,TGTGCCAGCAGTTCCCGGGACGGGAGCACAGATACGCAGTATTTT
.,TRBV5-6,.,TRBJ1-5,CASSSWTGTQPQHF,TGTGCCAGCAGCTCATGGACCGGGACCCAGCCCCAGCATTTT
.,TRBV27,.,TRBJ2-3,CASSRLGGDTQYF,TGTGCCAGCAGTCGACTAGGAGGTGATACGCAGTATTTT
.,TRBV15,.,TRBJ2-1,CATSEPPGEQFF,TGTGCCACCAGCGAGCCTCCGGGGGAGCAGTTCTTC
once,TRBV7-7,TRBD1,TRBJ2-1,CASSLVTGGYNEQFF,TGTGCCAGCAGCTTAGTGACAGGGGGTTACAATGAGCAGTTCTTC
.,TRBV5-6,TRBD2,TRBJ2-1,CASSLGAGGYNEQFF,TGTGCCAGCAGCTTGGGAGCGGGAGGATACAATGAGCAGTTCTTC
.,TRBV28,TRBD2,TRBJ2-1,CASSSGLAGINYNEQFF,TGTGCCAGCAGTTCGGGACTAGCGGGTATAAACTACAATGAGCAGTTCTTC
.,TRBV11-2,.,TRBJ2-5,CASSFGAREETQYF,TGTGCCAGCAGCTTTGGTGCAAGGGAAGAGACCCAGTACTTC
.,TRBV9,TRBD2,TRBJ2-3,CASSPGTSGGSTQYF,TGTGCCAGCAGCCCCGGGACTAGCGGGGGGAGTACGCAGTATTTT
.,TRBV27,TRBD1,TRBJ2-7,CASSLSRTGGRWEQYF,TGTGCCAGCAGTTTATCGAGGACAGGGGGTCGGTGGGAGCAGTACTTC
.,TRBV28,TRBD1,TRBJ1-2,CASSFDRAWGYTF,TGTGCCAGCTCTTTCGACAGGGCCTGGGGCTACACCTTC